The 5 T cell receptor beta chains in this list originate from one sample, sequenced in a study of chemoradiotherapy in HPV16-positive cancers. Clones were sequenced by immunoSEQ multiplex PCR, and TCRdb holds only the in-frame ones, with some missing. The sample records approximately 19,000 clones, around 88% being singletons. The sample was blood, taken from a patient who underwent chemoradiotherapy. The receptor set was obtained from a human donor with HPV-associated anogenital cancer.

Regarding this clone: The junction does not match germline at one end; this may be a read error. This CDR3 is CASGEQGYAGKGTF. The CDR3 bases are TGTGCCAGCGGCGAACAGGGGTATGCCGGGAAAGGGACTTTC. This chain uses TRBV6-6 with TRBJ1-2, with 7 bases matching TRBD1. Germline V lookup: CDR1 MNHNY, CDR2 SVGAGI (reference sequence). The CDR3 is 14 amino acids.

V usage is TRBV10-3 and J usage is TRBJ2-5; 7 bases map to TRBD2. The CDR3 has 13 residues. CDR1 is ENHRY, CDR2 SYGVKD, per germline. V was pared by 3 bases and J by 5 bases, with 3 bases of the junction left unmatched. Written as DNA, the CDR3 is TGTGCCATCAGTGACCTCGGGGGGGAGACCCAGTACTTC. This sequence encodes CAISDLGGETQYF.

The chain couples TRBV9 to TRBJ2-3; 9 nucleotides line up with TRBD1. This CDR3 is 16 amino acids long. The germline V gene has CDR1 SGDLS and CDR2 YYNGEE. V lost 3 bases, J lost 2 bases, and 7 bases stayed unmatched. CDR3 protein: CASSDRQGGLTDTQYF. The CDR3 region has the DNA TGTGCCAGCAGCGACCGACAGGGGGGGCTCACAGATACGCAGTATTTT.

This chain uses TRBV9 with TRBJ2-7, with unresolved D. The V end lost 0 bases, the J end lost 0 bases, and 10 bases lay between the germline ends. CDR3 length: 15 amino acids. CDR1 is SGDLS and CDR2 is YYNGEE in the germline V gene. The CDR3 bases are TGTGCCAGCAGCGTAGGGGCAGATACCTCCTACGAGCAGTACTTC. The encoded protein is CASSVGADTSYEQYF.

The J gene is TRBJ2-7, the V gene TRBV5-4; 12 bases align to TRBD2. Germline loops: CDR1 SGHNT, CDR2 YYREEE (reference sequence). Trimming took 5 bases from V and 0 from J; bases not matched to a gene: 3. The CDR3 has 15 amino acids. The CDR3 here is CASSPSGRASYEQYF. The CDR3 DNA reads TGTGCCAGCAGTCCTAGCGGGAGGGCCTCCTACGAGCAGTACTTC.